Listed below are T cell receptor beta chains from one sample, sequenced in a study of human T cells and chemical hapten exposure. TCRdb reprocessed the RACE reads via MiXCR and lists one record per CDR3 protein. This sample carries about 380,000 distinct CDR3 sequences, more than 4.5% of them seen once, and the ten largest clones take over 2%. The specimen was whole blood, collected in connection with sensitization to the hapten diphenylcyclopropenone (DPC). All receptors come from a woman in her fifties or sixties with alopecia areata. Some clones in this sample may be carry-over from other donors' samples. The CDR3 runs from the conserved cysteine through the conserved F or W. D genes are given only for firm matches. A clone size is listed for some rows: how often the clone was seen (once, few, many), or a class if it is expanded.

>TRBJ1-2|-|TRBV12-5|few
CASGFNAGGPAGYTF
TGTGCTAGTGGTTTTAACGCCGGGGGCCCAGCTGGCTACACCTTC
>TRBJ2-1|TRBD2|TRBV4-3|few
CASSQASGSIDEQFF
TGCGCCAGCAGCCAAGCTAGCGGGAGTATCGATGAGCAGTTCTTC
>TRBJ2-5|-|TRBV30|many
CAWNGGGGETQYF
TGTGCCTGGAATGGGGGAGGAGGAGAGACCCAGTACTTC
>TRBJ2-3|-|TRBV5-1|-
CASSLGSRGGDTQYF
TGCGCCAGCAGCTTGGGTTCCCGAGGTGGAGATACGCAGTATTTT
>TRBJ1-4|TRBD1|TRBV5-1|few
CASSYTGVWDEKLFF
TGCGCCAGCAGCTATACAGGGGTCTGGGATGAAAAACTGTTTTTT
>TRBJ2-1|-|TRBV30|few
CAWSVDRYNEQFF
TGTGCCTGGAGTGTTGACAGGTACAATGAGCAGTTCTTC
>TRBJ1-4|TRBD1|TRBV20-1|-
CSAPQTGDGNEKLFF
TGCAGTGCTCCCCAGACAGGGGACGGTAATGAAAAACTGTTTTTT
>TRBJ1-6|TRBD1|TRBV9|many
CASSGQGGNSPLHF
TGTGCCAGCAGCGGACAGGGGGGGAATTCACCCCTCCACTTT
>TRBJ1-2|-|TRBV27|few
CASRLSTGTYGYTF
TGTGCCAGCCGTTTAAGTACAGGGACCTATGGCTACACCTTC
>TRBJ1-5|TRBD1|TRBV6-5|many
CASRRTGSSNQPQHF
TGTGCCAGCAGAAGGACAGGTTCTAGCAATCAGCCCCAGCATTTT
>TRBJ1-2|-|TRBV12-3/TRBV12-4|few
CASSLVGGESGYTF
TGTGCCAGCAGTTTAGTAGGAGGGGAGTCTGGCTACACCTTC
>TRBJ2-1|TRBD2|TRBV27|many
CASSPLLAGGEQFF
TGTGCCAGCAGTCCCCTGCTAGCGGGGGGGGAGCAGTTCTTC
>TRBJ1-1|-|TRBV7-3|many
CASSLRGGPEAEAFF
TGTGCCAGCAGCCTCCGGGGGGGTCCGGAGGCTGAAGCTTTCTTT
>TRBJ1-5|TRBD1|TRBV29-1|many
CSVGSGQGSNQPQHF
TGCAGCGTAGGATCTGGACAGGGCAGCAATCAGCCCCAGCATTTT
>TRBJ2-7|TRBD2|TRBV11-2|many
CASSLAGGTYEQYF
TGTGCCAGCAGCTTAGCGGGAGGTACCTACGAGCAGTACTTC
>TRBJ2-7|-|TRBV5-1|many
CASSGGLAAWRGEQYF
TGCGCCAGCAGCGGGGGGTTAGCGGCGTGGCGGGGAGAGCAGTACTTC
>TRBJ2-3|-|TRBV14|many
CASSQDPGRFGDTQYF
TGTGCCAGCAGCCAAGATCCGGGCCGGTTTGGAGATACGCAGTATTTT
>TRBJ2-1|-|TRBV6-5|many
CASSPLRSHNEQFF
TGTGCCAGCAGTCCCCTTCGGAGCCACAATGAGCAGTTCTTC
>TRBJ1-1|-|TRBV4-1|many
CASSHGGPQLTEAFF
TGCGCCAGCAGCCATGGCGGCCCGCAGCTGACTGAAGCTTTCTTT
>TRBJ2-1|TRBD1|TRBV6-2/TRBV6-3|-
CASTNRGSSYNEQFF
TGTGCCAGCACTAACAGGGGATCAAGTTACAATGAGCAGTTCTTC
>TRBJ2-1|-|TRBV3-1|few
CASSQDSGFNEQFF
TGTGCCAGCAGCCAAGATTCAGGGTTCAATGAGCAGTTCTTC
>TRBJ2-2|TRBD1|TRBV29-1|many
CSVELADRGGGELFF
TGCAGCGTTGAATTAGCGGACAGGGGAGGCGGGGAGCTGTTTTTT
>TRBJ2-1|TRBD2|TRBV3-1|few
CASSEEWGGRISEQFF
TGTGCCAGCAGCGAGGAGTGGGGCGGGAGGATCAGTGAGCAGTTCTTC
>TRBJ2-3|TRBD2|TRBV14|few
CASSQDMLAGGWTDTQYF
TGTGCCAGCAGCCAAGATATGCTAGCGGGAGGTTGGACAGATACGCAGTATTTT
>TRBJ2-1|-|TRBV18|many
CASSPPGGEQFF
TGTGCCAGCTCACCACCGGGCGGGGAGCAGTTCTTC
>TRBJ2-7|TRBD1|TRBV5-1|few
CASSLDGTGFYEQYF
TGCGCCAGCAGCTTGGACGGGACAGGGTTCTACGAGCAGTACTTC
>TRBJ1-1|TRBD1|TRBV29-1|-
CSARQGNAEAFF
TGCAGCGCTCGACAGGGGAACGCTGAAGCTTTCTTT
>TRBJ1-1|-|TRBV6-6|many
CASSRARTDTEAFF
TGTGCCAGCAGTAGAGCCCGGACGGACACTGAAGCTTTCTTT
>TRBJ1-1|-|TRBV12-3/TRBV12-4|-
CASRTEAEAFF
TGTGCCAGCAGGACGGAGGCTGAAGCTTTCTTT
>TRBJ2-7|-|TRBV4-3|-
CASSPLISDEQYF
TGCGCCAGCAGCCCTTTAATCTCGGACGAGCAGTACTTC
>TRBJ1-4|TRBD1|TRBV3-1|-
CASSQGDSKTEKLFF
TGTGCCAGCAGCCAAGGGGACAGCAAGACTGAAAAACTGTTTTTT
>TRBJ2-3|TRBD2|TRBV5-1|many
CASSLGTSGRLRTDTQYF
TGCGCCAGCAGCTTAGGGACTAGCGGGAGGCTGCGCACAGATACGCAGTATTTT
>TRBJ2-7|-|TRBV28|-
CASHPAGRDPNEQYF
TGTGCCAGCCATCCCGCGGGGCGGGACCCCAACGAGCAGTACTTC
>TRBJ2-4|-|TRBV25-1|many
CASSEERGNIQYF
TGTGCCAGCAGTGAAGAAAGGGGCAACATTCAGTACTTC
>TRBJ2-5|-|TRBV2|-
CASSEILRTNQETQYF
TGTGCCAGCAGTGAAATCCTACGGACAAATCAAGAGACCCAGTACTTC
>TRBJ2-1|-|TRBV6-2/TRBV6-3|many
CASSYLSGSEQFF
TGTGCCAGCAGTTACTTATCGGGCAGTGAGCAGTTCTTC
>TRBJ1-5|-|TRBV7-8|many
CASSLGARNQPQHF
TGTGCCAGCAGCTTAGGGGCACGCAATCAGCCCCAGCATTTT
>TRBJ2-5|-|TRBV5-1|many
CASSAGNFQETQYF
TGCGCCAGCAGCGCTGGGAACTTCCAAGAGACCCAGTACTTC
>TRBJ2-5|-|TRBV5-1|many
CASSRGTFQETQYF
TGCGCCAGCAGCCGAGGGACTTTCCAAGAGACCCAGTACTTC
>TRBJ2-5|-|TRBV5-1|-
CASSLEGLRRETQYF
TGCGCCAGCAGCTTGGAGGGTCTTCGCCGGGAGACCCAGTACTTC
>TRBJ2-2|-|TRBV9|many
CASSVAPGSTGELFF
TGTGCCAGCAGCGTAGCTCCAGGTTCCACCGGGGAGCTGTTTTTT
>TRBJ2-2|-|TRBV4-1|few
CASSQEGSYTGELFF
TGCGCCAGCAGCCAAGAAGGGTCCTACACCGGGGAGCTGTTTTTT
>TRBJ1-5|-|TRBV5-1|many
CASSLLPDGNQPQHF
TGCGCCAGCAGCTTGCTACCGGACGGCAATCAGCCCCAGCATTTT
>TRBJ1-3|-|TRBV10-3|many
CAISEDRPGSGNTIYF
TGTGCCATCAGTGAGGACAGGCCGGGCTCTGGAAACACCATATATTTT
>TRBJ2-3|-|TRBV6-1|many
CASTNGGLVDTQYF
TGTGCCAGCACTAACGGGGGATTAGTAGATACGCAGTATTTT
>TRBJ2-5|-|TRBV13|few
CASSPPTNGQETQYF
TGTGCCAGCAGCCCTCCCACAAACGGGCAAGAGACCCAGTACTTC
>TRBJ2-2|-|TRBV5-1|few
CASSKQESNTGELFF
TGCGCCAGCAGCAAACAGGAGTCGAACACCGGGGAGCTGTTTTTT
>TRBJ2-2|-|TRBV27|many
CASSFSKGGGDGELFF
TGTGCCAGCAGTTTTTCAAAGGGGGGGGGCGACGGGGAGCTGTTTTTT
>TRBJ1-2|TRBD1|TRBV6-5|many
CASSQWTGLGYTF
TGTGCCAGCAGTCAATGGACAGGCTTGGGCTACACCTTC
>TRBJ1-2|TRBD1|TRBV28|many
CASSLLSGTGSYTF
TGTGCCAGCAGTTTATTATCCGGGACAGGGAGCTACACCTTC
>TRBJ2-5|TRBD2|TRBV6-5|many
CASRIASGTETQYF
TGTGCCAGCAGGATCGCTAGCGGCACAGAGACCCAGTACTTC
>TRBJ2-5|-|TRBV14|few
CASSPLAFQETQYF
TGTGCCAGCAGCCCATTAGCGTTCCAAGAGACCCAGTACTTC
>TRBJ2-1|-|TRBV6-5|once
CASSYSTPADEQFF
TGTGCCAGCAGTTACTCGACGCCGGCCGATGAGCAGTTCTTC
>TRBJ1-6|TRBD1|TRBV28|many
CASSTGTGGVSPLHF
TGTGCCAGCAGTACCGGGACAGGGGGAGTTTCACCCCTCCACTTT
>TRBJ2-2|TRBD2|TRBV2|-
CASRRTSGGKNTGELFF
TGTGCCAGCAGGCGGACTAGCGGGGGGAAGAACACCGGGGAGCTGTTTTTT
>TRBJ1-5|-|TRBV30|many
CAWNQGSNQPQHF
TGTGCCTGGAATCAGGGGAGCAATCAGCCCCAGCATTTT